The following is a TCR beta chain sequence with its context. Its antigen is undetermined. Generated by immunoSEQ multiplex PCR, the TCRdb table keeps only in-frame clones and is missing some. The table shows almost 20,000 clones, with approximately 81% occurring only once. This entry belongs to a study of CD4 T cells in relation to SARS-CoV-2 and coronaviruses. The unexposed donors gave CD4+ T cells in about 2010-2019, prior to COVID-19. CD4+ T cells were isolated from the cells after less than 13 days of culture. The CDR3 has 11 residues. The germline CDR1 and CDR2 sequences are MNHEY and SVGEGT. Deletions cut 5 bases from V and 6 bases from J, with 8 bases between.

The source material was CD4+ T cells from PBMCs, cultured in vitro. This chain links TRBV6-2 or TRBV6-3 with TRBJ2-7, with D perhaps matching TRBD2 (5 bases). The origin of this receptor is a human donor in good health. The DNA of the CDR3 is TGTGCCAGCAGTCCCCGGGGCGAGCAGTACTTC. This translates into CASSPRGEQYF.